The rows below give T cell receptor beta chains drawn from one sample of a study of T cells after yellow fever vaccination. TCRdb reprocessed the 5' RACE reads via MiXCR and lists one record per CDR3 protein. The data contain 400,000 or so distinct CDR3 sequences, roughly a sixth of them singletons. This specimen consisted of PBMCs, obtained before the yellow fever booster vaccination. The receptors shown here come from a man aged 18 to 35 who received the YFV17D yellow fever vaccine. Each CDR3 is given with its conserved first and last residue. The order of the fields is clone size, D gene, J gene, V gene, CDR3 protein. The D gene is left open where the match is weak. The size entry is marked missing in some rows and otherwise reads once, few, many or a size class.

- | TRBD1 | TRBJ2-3 | TRBV27 | CASWAWDRNTDTQYF
many | - | TRBJ2-6 | TRBV4-3 | CASSQERSGANVLTF
- | TRBD2 | TRBJ2-5 | TRBV5-1 | CASSFGLARAEAQYF
- | - | TRBJ1-2 | TRBV5-1 | CASSWGAYGYTF
- | - | TRBJ2-1 | TRBV4-3 | CASSHHRDNEQFF
- | TRBD2 | TRBJ2-3 | TRBV7-3 | CASSLIGGTSAQPDTQYF
few | - | TRBJ2-3 | TRBV5-1 | CASSFYGRSFTDTQYF
once | TRBD2 | TRBJ2-3 | TRBV20-1 | CSATSSGGPLGTDTQYF
- | - | TRBJ2-1 | TRBV5-3 | CARSERTDQNEQFF
- | TRBD2 | TRBJ2-3 | TRBV20-1 | CSAPQRGGRGSDTQYF
- | - | TRBJ1-1 | TRBV30 | CAWSPGSFSEAFF
few | TRBD1 | TRBJ1-2 | TRBV4-3 | CASSQFGTGTNGYTF
few | - | TRBJ2-6 | TRBV3-1 | CASSPLLSGANVLTF
- | - | TRBJ2-2 | TRBV6-5 | CASSYDGVRSPGELFF
- | - | TRBJ1-4 | TRBV25-1 | CASSPGGTNEKLFF
- | - | TRBJ1-2 | TRBV7-2 | CASSTVLGGYGYTF
- | TRBD2 | TRBJ2-3 | TRBV27 | CASSSTSGDSTDTQYF
few | - | TRBJ2-2 | TRBV4-3 | CASSRGLRGATGELFF
many | TRBD1 | TRBJ1-6 | TRBV12-3/TRBV12-4 | CASSVTGESPLHF
few | TRBD2 | TRBJ2-2 | TRBV9 | CASSPRTSLLGELFF
- | TRBD1 | TRBJ2-5 | TRBV28 | CASSSDRGVRTETQYF
- | - | TRBJ1-4 | TRBV5-6 | CASSLLDAGNEKLFF
once | TRBD2 | TRBJ2-1 | TRBV11-1 | CASTQSTSGVSNEQFF
- | - | TRBJ2-2 | TRBV29-1 | CSVKGANTGELFF
- | - | TRBJ2-1 | TRBV5-6 | CASSDLSSRVSYNEQFF
many | - | TRBJ1-6 | TRBV18 | CASSPTGNSPLHF
- | TRBD2 | TRBJ2-1 | TRBV7-3 | CASSLRAGDSYNEQFF
few | - | TRBJ2-3 | TRBV5-1 | CASSLDGPGTDTQYF
- | TRBD2 | TRBJ2-1 | TRBV12-3/TRBV12-4 | CASSRGLAGGLEQFF
few | - | TRBJ2-7 | TRBV7-2 | CASSSSWTVSYEQYF
- | TRBD1 | TRBJ1-4 | TRBV5-1 | CASSGDRGTNEKLFF
- | - | TRBJ1-2 | TRBV6-2/TRBV6-3 | CASSSVTGLHGYTF
- | TRBD1 | TRBJ1-6 | TRBV4-1 | CASSPGTGGLSPLHF
- | - | TRBJ2-5 | TRBV10-3 | CAISVDRGGEPQYF
- | - | TRBJ2-6 | TRBV5-1 | CASSTEGSGANVLTF
few | - | TRBJ2-2 | TRBV7-2 | CASSKQGRTGGTGELFF
- | - | TRBJ1-2 | TRBV9 | CASSVGRRAYGYTF
once | TRBD1 | TRBJ2-1 | TRBV5-6 | CASQTTGINEQFF
- | - | TRBJ1-1 | TRBV24-1 | CATSDRAQTEAFF
- | TRBD1 | TRBJ1-5 | TRBV12-3/TRBV12-4 | CASTPGTGGNQPQHF
few | - | TRBJ1-6 | TRBV27 | CASTWARRTETPMNSPLHF
- | - | TRBJ2-7 | TRBV7-2 | CASSPSPGYRSYEQYF
few | TRBD1 | TRBJ1-5 | TRBV20-1 | CSAEGPGQGETWQPQHF
few | - | TRBJ2-1 | TRBV20-1 | CSASKPSVVDEQFF
- | TRBD2 | TRBJ2-1 | TRBV6-2/TRBV6-3 | CASRQVSGGVYNEQFF
few | - | TRBJ2-1 | TRBV7-9 | CASSPFGNEQFF
- | TRBD1 | TRBJ2-2 | TRBV18 | CASSPRGQGNTGELFF
once | - | TRBJ2-2 | TRBV18 | CASSPPSQGNTGELFF
few | - | TRBJ1-6 | TRBV6-5 | CASSYDGHSPLHF
many | - | TRBJ2-1 | TRBV7-9 | CASSLWSRSGIYNEQFF
- | TRBD1 | TRBJ1-1 | TRBV5-4 | CASSVTGGDPEAFF
- | TRBD2 | TRBJ2-5 | TRBV5-1 | CASSPWTSVETQYF
many | TRBD1 | TRBJ2-5 | TRBV27 | CASSSRDSRETQYF
few | - | TRBJ1-4 | TRBV5-1 | CASSADRTNEKLFF